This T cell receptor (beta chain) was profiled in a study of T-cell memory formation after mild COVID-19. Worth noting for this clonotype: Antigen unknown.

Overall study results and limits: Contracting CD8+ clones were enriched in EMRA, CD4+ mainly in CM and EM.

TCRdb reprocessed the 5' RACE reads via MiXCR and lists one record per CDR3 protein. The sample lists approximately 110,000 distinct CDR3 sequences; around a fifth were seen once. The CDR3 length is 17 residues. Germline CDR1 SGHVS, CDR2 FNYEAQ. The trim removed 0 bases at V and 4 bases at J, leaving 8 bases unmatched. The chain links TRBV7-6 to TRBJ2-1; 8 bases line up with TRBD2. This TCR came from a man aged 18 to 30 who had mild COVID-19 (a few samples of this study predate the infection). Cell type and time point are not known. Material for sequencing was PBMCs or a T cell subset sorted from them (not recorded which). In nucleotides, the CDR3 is TGTGCCAGCAGCTTAGCGCTAACGGGGGGGGGATACAATGAGCAGTTCTTC. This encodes CASSLALTGGGYNEQFF.